This is a list of T cell receptor beta chains from one sample in a study of CD8 T cells in Susac syndrome. TCRdb analysed the immunoSEQ multiplex PCR reads with MiXCR anew, one entry per CDR3 protein. Of 150,000 to 200,000 distinct CDR3 sequences in the sample, roughly 92% were seen once. The sequencing input was CD4+ T cells from PBMCs. These receptors all stem from a human donor with multiple sclerosis. CDR3s include the opening cysteine and the closing phenylalanine or tryptophan. Fields, in order: J gene, V gene, clone size, D gene, CDR3 protein. D genes are given only for firm matches. The size entry is marked missing in some rows and otherwise reads once, few, many or a size class.

>TRBJ2-3|TRBV6-5|-|TRBD2
CASSYARGTSGTGTDTQYF
>TRBJ1-1|TRBV20-1|-|-
CSAREGAPNTEAFF
>TRBJ2-1|TRBV15|-|TRBD1
CATSRTRDRSYNEQFF
>TRBJ2-7|TRBV12-3/TRBV12-4|-|-
CASSPTGSRPGEQYF
>TRBJ2-7|TRBV28|-|-
CASREGTLYEQYF
>TRBJ2-1|TRBV30|-|-
CAWSAGVAYNEQFF
>TRBJ1-5|TRBV7-2|-|TRBD1
CASSPGQEGPQHF
>TRBJ2-3|TRBV6-5|-|-
CASSRTGSADTQYF
>TRBJ1-6|TRBV27|-|-
CASSYRSSYNSPLHF
>TRBJ2-5|TRBV28|-|TRBD2
CASSPQTGGQSQYF
>TRBJ1-1|TRBV6-1|-|TRBD1
CASSGLTRPGTGNTEAFF
>TRBJ2-2|TRBV7-8|-|-
CASRGGDRLNTGELFF
>TRBJ2-3|TRBV9|-|TRBD2
CASSVTSGSTDTQYF
>TRBJ2-2|TRBV7-9|once|TRBD1
CASSTWTGTNTGELFF
>TRBJ1-1|TRBV5-1|-|TRBD1
CASRTGTGNTEAFF
>TRBJ1-2|TRBV2|-|-
CASSEGQGLVYGYTF
>TRBJ1-2|TRBV10-3|-|-
CAIRRPDSPYGYTF